This T cell receptor beta chain comes out of a study of OX40 agonist ivuxolimab in advanced cancers. Study findings and constraints: Among the least clonally expanded were partial responders at 0.1-3.0 mg/kg.

The CDR3 sequence is 13 residues long. The germline V and J ends were trimmed by 1 base and 3 bases, with 7 bases remaining between them. Per the germline V gene, CDR1 is SGHVS and CDR2 is FQNEAQ. TCRdb keeps only in-frame clones here, not all; method: immunoSEQ multiplex PCR. The data contain around 100,000 clones, around 87% of them seen just once; the ten biggest clones take up around 1.5%. Concerning this clone: Antigen unknown.

V usage is TRBV7-8 and J usage is TRBJ2-7, with D maybe TRBD2 (5 bases). Sequencing used CD4+ or CD8+ T cells sorted from blood, obtained in a trial of the OX40 agonist ivuxolimab. The receptor comes from an adult with an advanced solid tumor such as melanoma, head and neck, liver or kidney cancer. DNA of the CDR3: TGTGCCAGCAGCTTAGAGCGGCACTACGAGCAGTACTTC. Its protein is CASSLERHYEQYF. The full variable domain, in which reference TRBV7-8 and TRBJ2-7 provide the parts outside the CDR3, is GAGVSQSPRYKVAKRGQDVALRCDPISGHVSLFWYQQALGQGPEFLTYFQNEAQLDKSGLPSDRFFAERPEGSVSTLKIQRTQQEDSAVYLCASSLERHYEQYFGPGTRLTVT.